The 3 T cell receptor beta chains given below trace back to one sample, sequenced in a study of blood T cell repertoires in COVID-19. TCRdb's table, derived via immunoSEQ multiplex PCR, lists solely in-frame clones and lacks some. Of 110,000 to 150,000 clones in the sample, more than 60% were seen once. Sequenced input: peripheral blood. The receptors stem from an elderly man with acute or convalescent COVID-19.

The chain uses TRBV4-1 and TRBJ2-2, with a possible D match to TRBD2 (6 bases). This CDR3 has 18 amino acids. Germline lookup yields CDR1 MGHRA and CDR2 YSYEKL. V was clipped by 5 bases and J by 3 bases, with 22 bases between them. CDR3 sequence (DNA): TGCGCCAGCAGCGAAAGGATACGCGGGGTCCTAGACACCGGGGAGCTGTTTTTT. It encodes CASSERIRGVLDTGELFF.

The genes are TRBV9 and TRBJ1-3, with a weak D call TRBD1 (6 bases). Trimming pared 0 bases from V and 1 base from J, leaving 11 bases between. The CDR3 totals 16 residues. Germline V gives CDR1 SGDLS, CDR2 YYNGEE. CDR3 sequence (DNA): TGTGCCAGCAGCGTAGCTCCCGGGACATCTGGAAACACCATATATTTT. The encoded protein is CASSVAPGTSGNTIYF.

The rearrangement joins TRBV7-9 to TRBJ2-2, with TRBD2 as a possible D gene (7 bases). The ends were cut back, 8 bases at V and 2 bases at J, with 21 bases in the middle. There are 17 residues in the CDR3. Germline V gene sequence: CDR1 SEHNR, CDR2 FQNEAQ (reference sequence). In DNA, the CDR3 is TGTGCCAGCCTTGCCCCGGGCGGGGGCCCTAACACCGGGGAGCTGTTTTTT. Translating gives CASLAPGGGPNTGELFF.